The following is a TCR beta chain sequence with its context. This entry comes from a study of shared clonotypes between healthy human individuals. Using immunoSEQ multiplex PCR, the repertoire was profiled, and TCRdb retains in-frame clones only, with some absent. The sample lists about 2.4 million clones, approximately 93% occurring once. The CDR3 consists of 13 residues. Germline-derived CDR1 and CDR2 are MDHEN and SYDVKM. The V end was cut by 5 bases, the J end by 2 bases, with 9 bases between. The gene calls are TRBV28 and TRBJ2-5; a weak D match, TRBD2 (5 bases). Sequencing used naive CD4+ T cells from PBMCs. Subset of the sample: CD45RA+ positively selected. This sequence originates from a man younger than 30 in good health. Some clones in this sample may be carry-over from other donors' samples. The CDR3 loop reads CASSRDYQETQYF. In DNA, the CDR3 is TGTGCCAGCAGTAGAGACTATCAAGAGACCCAGTACTTC.